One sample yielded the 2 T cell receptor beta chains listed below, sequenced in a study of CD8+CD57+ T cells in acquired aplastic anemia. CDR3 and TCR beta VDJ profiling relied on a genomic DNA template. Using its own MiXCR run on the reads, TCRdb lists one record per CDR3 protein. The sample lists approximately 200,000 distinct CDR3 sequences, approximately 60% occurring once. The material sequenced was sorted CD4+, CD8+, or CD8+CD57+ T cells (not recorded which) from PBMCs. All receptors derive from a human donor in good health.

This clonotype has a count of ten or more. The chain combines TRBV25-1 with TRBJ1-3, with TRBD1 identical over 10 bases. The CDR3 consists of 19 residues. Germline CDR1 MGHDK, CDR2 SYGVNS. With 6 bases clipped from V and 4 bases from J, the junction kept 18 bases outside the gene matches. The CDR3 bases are TGTGCCAGCAGCAGAACCATGGCGTATGACAGGGGGCTCGGAAACACCATATATTTT. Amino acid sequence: CASSRTMAYDRGLGNTIYF.

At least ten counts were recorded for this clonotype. CDR3 nucleotides: TGTGCCAGCAGCCTCCTACAGGGAACCAACACCGGGGAGCTGTTTTTT. It translates to CASSLLQGTNTGELFF. The chain has TRBV7-8 and TRBJ2-2; D may be TRBD1 (6 bases). Trimming took off 5 bases at V and 2 bases at J, with 15 bases between the two ends. This CDR3 comprises 16 residues. Germline V CDR1 and CDR2: SGHVS, FQNEAQ.